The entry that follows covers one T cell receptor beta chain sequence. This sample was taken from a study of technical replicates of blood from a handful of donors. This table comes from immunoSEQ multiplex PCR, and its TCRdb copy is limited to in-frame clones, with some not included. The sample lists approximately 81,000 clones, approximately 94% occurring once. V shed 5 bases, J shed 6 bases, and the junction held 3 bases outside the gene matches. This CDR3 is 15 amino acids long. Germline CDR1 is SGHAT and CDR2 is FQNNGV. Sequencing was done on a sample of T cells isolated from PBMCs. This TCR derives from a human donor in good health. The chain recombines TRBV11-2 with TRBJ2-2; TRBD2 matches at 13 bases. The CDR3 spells CASSATSGRSGELFF. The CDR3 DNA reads TGTGCCAGCAGCGCGACTAGCGGGAGGTCCGGGGAGCTGTTTTTT.